Listed below are T cell receptor beta chains from one sample, sequenced in a study of blood T cell repertoires in COVID-19. Measured with immunoSEQ multiplex PCR; TCRdb has only the in-frame clones, and not every one. The sample lists around 270,000 clones; roughly four fifths were seen once. The sequenced material came from peripheral blood. These receptor sequences come from a person aged 65 to 85 with COVID-19, enrolled during active disease. Both conserved end residues are part of each CDR3.

v_call: TRBV28; j_call: TRBJ1-1; cdr3_aa: CASSLPSRPEAFF
v_call: TRBV7-2; j_call: TRBJ2-3; cdr3_aa: CASSLVPAASTDTQYF
v_call: TRBV11-2; j_call: TRBJ2-2; cdr3_aa: CASSQDPGTTGTGELFF
v_call: TRBV9; j_call: TRBJ2-2; cdr3_aa: CASSPTSGGANGELFF
v_call: TRBV4-3; j_call: TRBJ2-2; cdr3_aa: CASSQVQGAVGELFF
v_call: TRBV29-1; j_call: TRBJ1-3; cdr3_aa: CSATRGISGNTIYF
v_call: TRBV18; j_call: TRBJ2-2; cdr3_aa: CASSPPPGNTGELFF
v_call: TRBV14; j_call: TRBJ1-1; cdr3_aa: CASSLNRAGEAFF
v_call: TRBV19; j_call: TRBJ1-1; cdr3_aa: CASRPTRTGGRLEAFF
v_call: TRBV20-1; j_call: TRBJ1-5; cdr3_aa: CSASLSIQPQHF
v_call: TRBV29-1; j_call: TRBJ1-5; cdr3_aa: CSVDLGSARQPQHF
v_call: TRBV4-3; j_call: TRBJ2-2; cdr3_aa: CASSQEPGANTGELFF
v_call: TRBV30; j_call: TRBJ2-1; cdr3_aa: CAWSAHGQGALFF
v_call: TRBV7-9; j_call: TRBJ2-5; cdr3_aa: CASSLGGTWDF
v_call: TRBV19; j_call: TRBJ1-6; cdr3_aa: CASSMVQASYNSPLHF
v_call: TRBV28; j_call: TRBJ2-2; cdr3_aa: CASSPRTSGIKAGELFF
v_call: TRBV28; j_call: TRBJ2-2; cdr3_aa: CASIRQNTGELFF
v_call: TRBV4-3; j_call: TRBJ2-7; cdr3_aa: CASSQDQSETYEQYF
v_call: TRBV6-5; j_call: TRBJ1-4; cdr3_aa: CASGNQGVQDEKLFF
v_call: TRBV6-5; j_call: TRBJ1-2; cdr3_aa: CASSYSNSRTHGYTF
v_call: TRBV9; j_call: TRBJ2-1; cdr3_aa: CASSRTGSSSYNEQFF
v_call: TRBV29-1; j_call: TRBJ2-7; cdr3_aa: CSVEETEPYEQYF
v_call: TRBV7-2; j_call: TRBJ2-1; cdr3_aa: CASTQAGEQFF
v_call: TRBV6-5; j_call: TRBJ1-2; cdr3_aa: CASSYFGGYGYTF
v_call: TRBV11-3; j_call: TRBJ1-1; cdr3_aa: CASSLRRNTEAFF
v_call: TRBV9; j_call: TRBJ1-6; cdr3_aa: CASSVAENSPLHF